This TCR beta chain was profiled in a study of regulatory T cells in long-lasting Graves disease. Study-wide results and caveats: The study found persistent patients shared more public clonotypes (2,741) than new patients (approximately 970). Persistent disease was characterized by preferential usage of TRBV28, TRBJ1-2 and TRBJ2-5.

Libraries of TCR beta came from iRepertoire HTBI primers plus Arm-PCR of CDR3 regions. Via MiXCR, TCRdb re-called the multiplex PCR reads, giving one row per CDR3 protein. Among 200,000 to 250,000 distinct CDR3 sequences listed, about 19% were seen once. The V gene end was trimmed by 6 bases and the J gene end by 6 bases; junction bases not matched to a gene: 9. The CDR3 extends over 15 amino acids. Germline CDR1 and CDR2: SNHLY and FYNNEI. This clonotype was detected ten times or more. What it binds is unknown. Indicated time point: newly diagnosed GD, antithyroid drugs for less than 3 months. After RNA was extracted from PBMCs, the TCR library was made from it. As collected, the peripheral blood samples measured about 9.2 milliliters each and went into EDTA tubes.

This TCR was sampled from a female donor with Graves disease. V usage is TRBV2 and J usage is TRBJ2-1; 9 nucleotides match TRBD1. The material was peripheral blood mononuclear cells (PBMCs), obtained at new diagnosis, from a patient treated with antithyroid drugs. The CDR3 sequence: CASRPGTGSGNEQFF. The CDR3 coding sequence is TGTGCCAGCAGGCCCGGGACAGGGTCGGGCAATGAGCAGTTCTTC.